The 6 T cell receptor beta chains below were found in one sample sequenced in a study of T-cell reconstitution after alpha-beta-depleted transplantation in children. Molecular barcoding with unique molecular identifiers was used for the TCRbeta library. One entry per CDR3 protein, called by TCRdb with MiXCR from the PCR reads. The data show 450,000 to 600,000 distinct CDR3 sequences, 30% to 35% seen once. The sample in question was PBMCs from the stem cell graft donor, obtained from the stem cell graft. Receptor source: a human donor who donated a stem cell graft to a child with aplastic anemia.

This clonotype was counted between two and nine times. CDR3 bases: TGTGCCAGCAGCGTAGTCGGCAGGGCAGATACGCAGTATTTT. This encodes CASSVVGRADTQYF. The chain couples TRBV9 to TRBJ2-3; possible D gene TRBD1, 5 bases. Germline CDR1 reads SGDLS; CDR2 reads YYNGEE. V was trimmed by 0 bases and J by 4 bases, leaving 9 bases between them. The CDR3 is made up of 14 amino acids.

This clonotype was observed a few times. CDR3 DNA sequence: TGCAGCGTTGTAGGGACTTCTGGGGCCAACGTCCTGACTTTC. Protein sequence: CSVVGTSGANVLTF. J is TRBJ2-6 and V is TRBV29-1, with a possible D match to TRBD2 (6 bases). This CDR3 is built from 14 residues. Germline V CDR1 and CDR2: SQVTM, ANQGSEA. Trimming took off 4 bases at V and 1 base at J, with 8 bases between the two ends. The variable domain in full, completed from reference TRBV29-1 and TRBJ2-6, reads SAVISQKPSRDICQRGTSLTIQCQVDSQVTMMFWYRQQPGQSLTLIATANQGSEATYESGFVIDKFPISRPNLTFSTLTVSNMSPEDSSIYLCSVVGTSGANVLTFGAGSRLTVL.

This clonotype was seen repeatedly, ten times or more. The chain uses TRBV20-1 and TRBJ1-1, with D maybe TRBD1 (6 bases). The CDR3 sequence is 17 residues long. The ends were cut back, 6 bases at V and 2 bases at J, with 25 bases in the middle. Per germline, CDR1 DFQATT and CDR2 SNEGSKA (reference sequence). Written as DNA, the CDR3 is TGCAGTGCGCGCCCACGGGGGCCTCTTCATATTAACACTGAAGCTTTCTTT. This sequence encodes CSARPRGPLHINTEAFF.

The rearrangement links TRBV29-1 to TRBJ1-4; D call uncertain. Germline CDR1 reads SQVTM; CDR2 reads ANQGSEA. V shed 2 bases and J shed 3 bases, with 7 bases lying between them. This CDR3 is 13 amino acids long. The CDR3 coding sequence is TGCAGCGTTGAACGGCGGGCTAATGAAAAACTGTTTTTT. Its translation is CSVERRANEKLFF.

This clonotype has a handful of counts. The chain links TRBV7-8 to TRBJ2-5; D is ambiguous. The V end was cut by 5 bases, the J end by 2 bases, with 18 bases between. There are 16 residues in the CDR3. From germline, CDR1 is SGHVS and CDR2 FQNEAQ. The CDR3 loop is CASSRRFIGRQETQYF. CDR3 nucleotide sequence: TGTGCCAGCAGCCGTCGGTTTATAGGTAGACAAGAGACCCAGTACTTC.

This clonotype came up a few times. DNA for the CDR3: TGTGCCAGCAGCTTAGGGCCCGGGTTTAATCAGCCCCAGCATTTT. Translated: CASSLGPGFNQPQHF. The gene calls are TRBV7-9 and TRBJ1-5; no clear D. The germline V and J ends were trimmed by 1 base and 4 bases, with 11 bases remaining between them. The CDR3 is 15 amino acids. Germline CDR1 SEHNR, CDR2 FQNEAQ (reference sequence).